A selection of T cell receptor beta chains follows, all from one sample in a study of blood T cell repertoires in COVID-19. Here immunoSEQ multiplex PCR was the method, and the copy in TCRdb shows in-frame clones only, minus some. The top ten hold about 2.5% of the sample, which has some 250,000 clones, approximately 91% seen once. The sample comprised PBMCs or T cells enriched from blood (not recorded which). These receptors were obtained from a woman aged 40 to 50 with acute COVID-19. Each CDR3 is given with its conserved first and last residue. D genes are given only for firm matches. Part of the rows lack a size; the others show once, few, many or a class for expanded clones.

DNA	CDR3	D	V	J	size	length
TGTGCCACCAGCAGACCACTAGCGGGAGGGCCCGTGGGCACCGGGGAGCTGTTTTTT	CATSRPLAGGPVGTGELFF	TRBD2	TRBV15	TRBJ2-2	NA	19
TGTGCCAGCAGTTCCCACTTATCGTGGTACGAGCAGTACTTC	CASSSHLSWYEQYF	NA	TRBV27	TRBJ2-7	NA	14
TGTGCCAGCAGCCAAGCGGCCGGGACACTCTACGAGCAGTACTTC	CASSQAAGTLYEQYF	NA	TRBV3-1/TRBV3-2	TRBJ2-7	NA	15
TGTGCCAGCAGCTCCGGACTATCCACAGATACGCAGTATTTT	CASSSGLSTDTQYF	NA	TRBV7-8	TRBJ2-3	NA	14
TGTGCCAGCAGCGAATTTCCAGGGGGCAACCTTGATCTAACTGAAGCTTTCTTT	CASSEFPGGNLDLTEAFF	TRBD1	TRBV2	TRBJ1-1	NA	18
TGCAGCGTCCTAACCGTGAAGCAGTACTTC	CSVLTVKQYF	NA	TRBV29-1	TRBJ2-7	NA	10
TGCGCCAGCAGCCGGTCTGACCCAGGGGGGGAGCTGTTTTTT	CASSRSDPGGELFF	NA	TRBV4-1	TRBJ2-2	NA	14
TGTGCCAGCAGCCCCGGGGGAACGGTAGGGGCGAACACTGAAGCTTTCTTT	CASSPGGTVGANTEAFF	NA	TRBV7-2	TRBJ1-1	NA	17
TGCGCCAGCAGCCAAGAACCAGCGGGCAGAGATGAGCAGTTCTTC	CASSQEPAGRDEQFF	NA	TRBV4-1	TRBJ2-1	NA	15
TGTGCCAGCAGTGAAGACAGGGTAGACAATCAGCCCCAGCATTTT	CASSEDRVDNQPQHF	NA	TRBV6-1	TRBJ1-5	NA	15
TGCGCCAGCAGCCCCCTGTTAGCGGGGGGGTATGACAATGAGCAGTTCTTC	CASSPLLAGGYDNEQFF	TRBD2	TRBV4-1	TRBJ2-1	once	17
TGTGCCAGCAGTGAAAATAGAGGCATGAACACTGAAGCTTTCTTT	CASSENRGMNTEAFF	NA	TRBV28	TRBJ1-1	NA	15
TGTGCATCCAGGACTTCCACAGATACGCAGTATTTT	CASRTSTDTQYF	NA	TRBV6-5	TRBJ2-3	NA	12
TGTGCCAGCAGCAGGACGGGAAAATCTGGGGCCAACGTCCTGACTTTC	CASSRTGKSGANVLTF	NA	TRBV5-6	TRBJ2-6	NA	16
TGTGCCAGCAGCTTGCAGGGGCCAGATACGCAGTATTTT	CASSLQGPDTQYF	NA	TRBV5-6	TRBJ2-3	NA	13
TGCGCCAGCAGCTTGGTATCAGCGGGGGGCTACGAGCAGTACTTC	CASSLVSAGGYEQYF	TRBD2	TRBV5-1	TRBJ2-7	NA	15
TGTGCCAGCAGCCACAGGGTAACGACTGGGGCCAACGTCCTGACTTTC	CASSHRVTTGANVLTF	NA	TRBV14	TRBJ2-6	NA	16
TGTGCCAGTAGTATCCGGGACAAGGCAACTAATGAAAAACTGTTTTTT	CASSIRDKATNEKLFF	NA	TRBV19	TRBJ1-4	NA	16